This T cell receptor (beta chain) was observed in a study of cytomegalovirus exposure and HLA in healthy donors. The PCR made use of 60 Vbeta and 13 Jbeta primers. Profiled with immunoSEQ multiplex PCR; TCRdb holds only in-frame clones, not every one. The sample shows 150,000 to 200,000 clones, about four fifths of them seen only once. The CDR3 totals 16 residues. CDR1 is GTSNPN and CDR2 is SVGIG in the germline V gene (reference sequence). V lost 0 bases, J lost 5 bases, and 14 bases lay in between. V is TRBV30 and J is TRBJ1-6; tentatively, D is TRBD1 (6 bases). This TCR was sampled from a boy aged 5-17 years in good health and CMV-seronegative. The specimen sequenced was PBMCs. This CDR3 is CAWSVPRTDNNSPLHF. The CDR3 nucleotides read TGTGCCTGGAGTGTACCCAGGACAGATAATAATTCACCCCTCCACTTT.